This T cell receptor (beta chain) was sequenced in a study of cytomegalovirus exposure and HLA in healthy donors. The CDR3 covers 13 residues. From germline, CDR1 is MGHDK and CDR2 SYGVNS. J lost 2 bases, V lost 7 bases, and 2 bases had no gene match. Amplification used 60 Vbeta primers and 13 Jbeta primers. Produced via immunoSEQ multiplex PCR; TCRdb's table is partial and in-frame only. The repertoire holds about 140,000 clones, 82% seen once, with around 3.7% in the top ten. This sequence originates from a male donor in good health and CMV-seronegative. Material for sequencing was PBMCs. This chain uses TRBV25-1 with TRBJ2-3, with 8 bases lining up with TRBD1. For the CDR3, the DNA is TGTGCCAGCACGGACAGGGTCACAGATACGCAGTATTTT. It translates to CASTDRVTDTQYF.